The text below deals with one T cell receptor (beta chain). Antigen: not known. This sample is part of a study of T cells expressing NK-cell markers. The length of the CDR3 is 15 residues. Germline values: CDR1 SNHLY, CDR2 FYNNEI. Study observations and caveats: Where several donors were concerned, these clonotypes also led the CD3+CD56-NKG2C+ fraction. Dominant NKG2C+ clonotypes were found to form 1.0-7.0% of CD8+ T cells in over 5 donors.

TCRdb re-called the 5' RACE reads and catalogs CDR3 proteins one per entry, DNA excluded. The clone table shows 350,000 to 450,000 distinct CDR3 sequences, with the ten largest holding about 5.2%. The sample consisted of blood T cells: a sorted CD56 or NKG2C T cell subset, CD4+ or CD8+ T cells, or bulk PBMC T cells (not recorded which). This rearrangement joins TRBV2 to TRBJ2-7; TCRdb indicates TRBD1, and absent DNA this call remains unverified. The receptor's source is a man between 18 and 69 years old in good health. CDR3 in amino acids: CASSEEVGGGSPQYF.